This TCR beta chain was recorded in a study of blood T cells in healthy people across ages. Study-wide background: Template switching picked up about one barcoded beta molecule for each two T cells. Whole-study results and caveats: Long-lived donors exceeded aged donors in naive CD4+ cells and diversity.

Germline V CDR1 and CDR2: LNHNV, YYDKDF (reference sequence). CDR3 length: 14 residues. V was cut by 2 bases and J by 1 base, with 9 bases left in between. This clonotype appeared a few times. Its antigen is still unknown. A J-beta primer mix and a sample-barcoded 5' primer were used in a second PCR of about 6 to 12 cycles. From the 5' RACE reads, TCRdb called clonotypes with MiXCR, one entry per CDR3 protein. The profile covers just over 800,000 distinct CDR3 sequences, with approximately 65% appearing a single time and about a quarter taken by the ten largest. Researchers isolated at least 6.5 million PBMCs per sample.

The chain combines TRBV15 with TRBJ2-7, with D possibly TRBD1 on 6 matching bases. This receptor was identified in a man aged 30 to 39 in good health. Sample: blood. The CDR3 protein is CATSRLRGSYEQYF. CDR3 bases: TGTGCCACCAGCAGATTAAGGGGGTCCTACGAGCAGTACTTC.